These 21 T cell receptor beta chains share one sample of origin, sequenced in a study of T cells after yellow fever vaccination. TCRdb analysed the 5' RACE reads with MiXCR anew, one entry per CDR3 protein. The sample contains roughly 170,000 distinct CDR3 sequences, around 9.3% of which appear only once. The sequenced sample was CD8+ T cells sorted from PBMCs, obtained 45 days after the yellow fever booster vaccination. These receptors all come from a man in his late teens or twenties who received the YFV17D yellow fever vaccine.

In this sample, this clonotype turned up a few times. The V gene is TRBV5-1, the J gene TRBJ1-1; tentatively, D is TRBD1 (5 bases). The CDR3 covers 12 residues. CDR1 is SGHRS and CDR2 is YFSETQ in the germline V gene. Deletions cut 5 bases from V and 5 bases from J, with 10 bases between. CDR3: CASREGRTEAFF. The DNA of the CDR3 is TGCGCCAGCAGGGAGGGGAGGACTGAAGCTTTCTTT.

This clonotype was detected ten times or more. The chain joins TRBV14 to TRBJ2-3; D is unclear. Between the trimmed V and J ends, which lost 1 base and 2 bases, there was a span of 16 bases. Germline-derived CDR1 and CDR2 are SGHDN and FVKESK. The CDR3 contains 17 residues. In nucleotides, the CDR3 is TGTGCCAGCAGCCAAGGGCGAGGTGGCGTTATCACAGATACGCAGTATTTT. As protein: CASSQGRGGVITDTQYF.

This clonotype has at least ten counts. The chain combines TRBV28 with TRBJ1-2, with D perhaps TRBD1 (6 bases). V gave up 6 bases and J gave up 2 bases, with 16 bases separating them. The V gene's germline CDR1 is MDHEN and CDR2 SYDVKM. There are 15 residues in the CDR3. The DNA of the CDR3 is TGTGCCAGCAGCCCCCCTGACAGGCAGAACTATGGCTACACCTTC. Translated, it gives CASSPPDRQNYGYTF.

This clonotype was picked up many times. J is TRBJ2-7 and V is TRBV2; D remains unclear. Germline CDR1 SNHLY, CDR2 FYNNEI. V lost 2 bases and J lost 7, with 6 bases in between. The CDR3 has 11 amino acids. The CDR3 bases are TGTGCCAGCAGTGAAACATTGGAGCAGTACTTC. Translating it yields CASSETLEQYF.

This clonotype has a handful of counts. The chain has TRBV20-1 and TRBJ2-7, with TRBD2 matching 7 bases. After removal of 7 bases from V and 2 bases from J, the junction contained 8 bases not matched to a gene. This CDR3 spans 13 amino acids. Looked up from germline, CDR1 is DFQATT and CDR2 is SNEGSKA (reference sequence). CDR3 sequence reads: CSVAGVSTYEQYV. As DNA, the CDR3 is TGCAGTGTTGCGGGGGTTTCCACCTACGAGCAGTACGTC.

The chain carries TRBV2 and TRBJ2-3; possible D gene TRBD2, 7 bases. This CDR3 has 16 residues. The germline V gene has CDR1 SNHLY and CDR2 FYNNEI. V was trimmed by 3 bases and J by 2 bases, leaving 15 bases between them. Here the CDR3 reads CASSEPTGGPTDTQYF. As DNA, the CDR3 is TGTGCCAGCAGTGAGCCGACGGGGGGCCCCACAGATACGCAGTATTTT.

The CDR3 loop is CASSIGYVGNTEAFF. In DNA, the CDR3 is TGTGCCAGTAGTATTGGTTACGTCGGGAACACTGAAGCTTTCTTT. The rearrangement uses TRBV19 and TRBJ1-1; D not resolved. Trimming removed 3 bases from V and 1 base from J, with 12 bases in between. Germline CDR1 reads LNHDA; CDR2 reads SQIVND (reference sequence). The CDR3 covers 15 residues.

The genes are TRBV7-9 and TRBJ2-2, with TRBD1 matching over 8 bases. The V and J ends lost 5 bases and 1 base, in that order; junction bases with no gene match: 15. The CDR3 is 19 amino acids. Germline V gives CDR1 SEHNR, CDR2 FQNEAQ (reference sequence). CDR3 DNA sequence: TGTGCCAGCAGCCGTAAACCGCCGGGACAGGTCCGGAACACCGGGGAGCTGTTTTTT. Translating it yields CASSRKPPGQVRNTGELFF.

The genes are TRBV7-9 and TRBJ2-3; possibly TRBD2 for D (5 bases). Germline V CDR1 and CDR2: SEHNR, FQNEAQ (reference sequence). V was clipped by 7 bases and J by 1 base, with 9 bases between them. The CDR3 consists of 13 residues. CDR3 in amino acids: CASTDGGTDTQYF. The CDR3 nucleotides read TGTGCCAGCACCGACGGGGGCACAGATACGCAGTATTTT.

The chain joins TRBV4-1 to TRBJ2-2, with 7 bases that match TRBD1. The CDR3 loop spans 14 amino acids. Germline CDR1 MGHRA, CDR2 YSYEKL. V shed 0 bases and J 5 bases; nucleotides not matched to a gene: 0. The CDR3 loop is CASSQEQGTGELFF. The CDR3, as DNA: TGCGCCAGCAGCCAAGAACAGGGGACCGGGGAGCTGTTTTTT.

This clonotype was observed a handful of times. J is TRBJ1-5 and V is TRBV4-1; D gene uncertain. CDR3 length: 15 amino acids. Germline V gene lookup returns CDR1 MGHRA and CDR2 YSYEKL. V was clipped by 0 bases and J by 4 bases, with 10 bases between them. In DNA, the CDR3 is TGCGCCAGCAGCCAAGATCTTTTAGGGAATCAGCCCCAGCATTTT. It codes for CASSQDLLGNQPQHF.

In its sample, this clonotype was seen a few times. This chain uses TRBV6-5 with TRBJ1-2, with 8 bases that match TRBD1. The germline V gene has CDR1 MNHEY and CDR2 SVGAGI. The CDR3 sequence is 14 residues long. V gave up 6 bases and J gave up 5 bases; unmatched junction bases: 8. The CDR3 DNA reads TGTGCCAGCAGAGCCGGACAGGGCGAATATGGCTACACCTTC. This translates into CASRAGQGEYGYTF.

This clonotype came up a few times. The V call is TRBV18, the J call TRBJ2-1, with 7 bases lining up with TRBD1. The germline gives CDR1 KGHSH, CDR2 LQKENI. The CDR3 extends over 16 amino acids. V lost 0 bases and J lost 0; bases outside the gene matches: 2. In DNA, the CDR3 is TGTGCCAGCTCACCACCGGGACAGACCTCCTACAATGAGCAGTTCTTC. Protein: CASSPPGQTSYNEQFF.

This rearrangement joins TRBV5-4 to TRBJ2-3; 13 bases fit TRBD2. V was pared by 10 bases and J by 5 bases, with 16 bases of the junction left unmatched. Germline CDR1 is SGHNT and CDR2 is YYREEE (reference sequence). The CDR3 has 17 residues. CDR3 sequence: CASSGTSGEGGLDTQYF. CDR3 coding DNA: TGTGCCTCATCCGGGACTAGCGGGGAAGGGGGGCTAGATACGCAGTATTTT.

This clonotype was counted a few times. J is TRBJ2-7 and V is TRBV9; D not resolved. CDR3 length equals 13 residues. Germline V CDR1 and CDR2: SGDLS, YYNGEE. The V gene lost 2 bases and the J gene lost 0 bases, with 6 bases spanning the gap. CDR3 sequence: CASSVPGSYEQYF. As DNA, the CDR3 is TGTGCCAGCAGCGTCCCGGGCTCCTACGAGCAGTACTTC. Using reference TRBV9 and TRBJ2-7 for the parts outside the CDR3, the full variable domain is DSGVTQTPKHLITATGQRVTLRCSPRSGDLSVYWYQQSLDQGLQFLIQYYNGEERAKGNILERFSAQQFPDLHSELNLSSLELGDSALYFCASSVPGSYEQYFGPGTRLTVT.

A few counts support this clonotype. This chain links TRBV19 with TRBJ2-7, with 8 bases identical to TRBD1. The V segment lost 6 bases and the J segment 0 bases; nucleotides outside the gene matches: 4. The CDR3 is 14 residues long. CDR1 and CDR2 (germline): LNHDA, SQIVND (reference sequence). CDR3 in DNA: TGTGCCAGTAGGACAGGGGCAGGCTCCTACGAGCAGTACTTC. This gives the protein CASRTGAGSYEQYF.

This clonotype occurred many times. The rearrangement uses TRBV12-3 or TRBV12-4 and TRBJ2-5; D gene uncertain. The CDR3 spans 13 residues. V dropped 6 bases and J dropped 1 base, with 9 bases sitting between them. The CDR3: CASRPDLQETQYF. The CDR3 DNA reads TGTGCCAGCAGACCGGACCTCCAAGAGACCCAGTACTTC.

The rearrangement joins TRBV7-9 to TRBJ2-3; 12 bases are a match to TRBD2. Germline assignment: CDR1 SEHNR and CDR2 FQNEAQ (reference sequence). V was pared by 5 bases and J by 2 bases, with 5 bases of the junction left unmatched. The CDR3 extends over 16 amino acids. The CDR3 bases are TGTGCCAGCAGCGACCGACTAGCGGGGGTCACAGATACGCAGTATTTT. It specifies CASSDRLAGVTDTQYF.

This clonotype was observed a handful of times. The rearrangement uses TRBV9 and TRBJ2-7, with D tentatively TRBD1 (6 bases). Trimming stripped 0 bases from V and 2 bases from J, with 9 bases between. Germline assignment: CDR1 SGDLS and CDR2 YYNGEE. The CDR3 has 14 residues. The CDR3 DNA is TGTGCCAGCAGCGTAGGAGGGGACACCTACGAGCAGTACTTC. This encodes CASSVGGDTYEQYF. The full variable domain, in which reference TRBV9 and TRBJ2-7 provide the parts outside the CDR3, is DSGVTQTPKHLITATGQRVTLRCSPRSGDLSVYWYQQSLDQGLQFLIQYYNGEERAKGNILERFSAQQFPDLHSELNLSSLELGDSALYFCASSVGGDTYEQYFGPGTRLTVT.

This sequence joins TRBV4-1 and TRBJ2-3; 9 nucleotides align to TRBD2. The CDR3 totals 17 residues. CDR1 and CDR2 (germline): MGHRA, YSYEKL. V dropped 4 bases and J dropped 1; count of bases not matched to a gene: 9. Here the CDR3 reads CASSRRSSGERTDTQYF. The CDR3 DNA follows: TGCGCCAGCAGCCGACGTTCTAGCGGGGAACGCACAGATACGCAGTATTTT.

This clonotype has just a few counts. This chain links TRBV4-2 with TRBJ2-7; 12 bases fit TRBD2. This CDR3 has 14 residues. Germline CDR1 LGHNA, CDR2 YNFKEQ. J was trimmed by 6 bases and V by 5 bases; bases with no gene match: 5. The CDR3 here is CASSWGLAGSEQYF. DNA of the CDR3: TGTGCCAGCAGCTGGGGACTAGCGGGCTCCGAGCAGTACTTC.